These T cell receptor beta chains were read from a single sample in a study of T cells after yellow fever vaccination. One entry per CDR3 protein results from TCRdb running MiXCR on the 5' RACE reads. The table shows 200,000 to 250,000 distinct CDR3 sequences, with about 7% occurring only once. Specimen: CD4+ T cells sorted from PBMCs, collected 15 days after the yellow fever booster vaccination. These TCRs come from a young man who received the YFV17D yellow fever vaccine. Both conserved end residues are part of each CDR3. The D gene is left open where the match is weak. Rows give clone size only sometimes, using once, few, many, or a class for an expanded clone.

J gene: TRBJ2-1
D gene: NA
V gene: TRBV7-2
clone size: few
CDR3 protein: CASSSGTMLNEQFF
CDR3 DNA: TGTGCCAGCAGCTCAGGGACGATGCTCAATGAGCAGTTCTTC

J gene: TRBJ2-2
D gene: NA
V gene: TRBV7-2
clone size: many
CDR3 protein: CASSLVPSGVAGELFF
CDR3 DNA: TGTGCCAGCAGCTTAGTCCCGTCAGGGGTGGCCGGGGAGCTGTTTTTT

J gene: TRBJ1-4
D gene: NA
V gene: TRBV6-5
clone size: few
CDR3 protein: CASSYRGLNEKLFF
CDR3 DNA: TGTGCCAGCAGTTACAGGGGACTGAATGAAAAACTGTTTTTT

J gene: TRBJ2-1
D gene: TRBD2
V gene: TRBV6-2/TRBV6-3
clone size: many
CDR3 protein: CASSLGLAVINEQFF
CDR3 DNA: TGTGCCAGCAGTCTTGGACTAGCGGTTATAAATGAGCAGTTCTTC

J gene: TRBJ2-1
D gene: NA
V gene: TRBV4-3
clone size: NA
CDR3 protein: CASSQDRFPYNEQFF
CDR3 DNA: TGCGCCAGCAGCCAAGACCGGTTCCCCTACAATGAGCAGTTCTTC

J gene: TRBJ2-3
D gene: NA
V gene: TRBV18
clone size: NA
CDR3 protein: CASSPQGSEGPQYF
CDR3 DNA: TGTGCCAGCTCACCACAGGGATCCGAGGGGCCGCAGTATTTT

J gene: TRBJ1-1
D gene: NA
V gene: TRBV18
clone size: many
CDR3 protein: CASSPALADTNF
CDR3 DNA: TGTGCCAGCTCACCCGCCCTCGCTGACACCAACTTT

J gene: TRBJ1-1
D gene: TRBD1
V gene: TRBV5-1
clone size: few
CDR3 protein: CASSKTGFVGEAFF
CDR3 DNA: TGCGCCAGCAGCAAGACAGGGTTCGTGGGTGAAGCTTTCTTT

J gene: TRBJ2-1
D gene: NA
V gene: TRBV14
clone size: few
CDR3 protein: CASSTLPGGGNEQFF
CDR3 DNA: TGTGCCAGCAGCACCCTGCCAGGGGGGGGAAATGAGCAGTTCTTC

J gene: TRBJ2-3
D gene: TRBD2
V gene: TRBV4-1
clone size: few
CDR3 protein: CASSQAGTSGNTDTQYF
CDR3 DNA: TGCGCCAGCAGCCAAGCCGGGACTAGCGGGAACACAGATACGCAGTATTTT

J gene: TRBJ2-3
D gene: NA
V gene: TRBV10-3
clone size: many
CDR3 protein: CAISAASREDTQYF
CDR3 DNA: TGTGCCATCAGTGCGGCTAGCCGGGAGGATACGCAGTATTTT

J gene: TRBJ1-5
D gene: TRBD1
V gene: TRBV9
clone size: NA
CDR3 protein: CASSVGDRGRSNQPQHF
CDR3 DNA: TGTGCCAGCAGCGTAGGGGACAGGGGAAGGAGCAATCAGCCCCAGCATTTT

J gene: TRBJ2-1
D gene: TRBD1
V gene: TRBV4-3
clone size: many
CDR3 protein: CASSQGDRVTYNEQFF
CDR3 DNA: TGCGCCAGCAGCCAAGGGGACAGGGTGACCTACAATGAGCAGTTCTTC

J gene: TRBJ2-3
D gene: NA
V gene: TRBV10-3
clone size: NA
CDR3 protein: CAISEQGLVDTQYF
CDR3 DNA: TGTGCCATCAGTGAACAGGGATTGGTAGATACGCAGTATTTT

J gene: TRBJ2-7
D gene: TRBD1
V gene: TRBV10-3
clone size: few
CDR3 protein: CAISGGQGSGEQYF
CDR3 DNA: TGTGCCATCAGCGGGGGACAGGGCTCGGGAGAGCAGTACTTC

J gene: TRBJ2-7
D gene: NA
V gene: TRBV21-1
clone size: many
CDR3 protein: CASSNRQGQASGLAYEQYF
CDR3 DNA: TGTGCCAGCAGCAACCGACAGGGCCAAGCTAGCGGGCTTGCCTACGAGCAGTACTTC

J gene: TRBJ2-7
D gene: TRBD2
V gene: TRBV20-1
clone size: few
CDR3 protein: CSATSGRAGEQYF
CDR3 DNA: TGCAGTGCAACTAGCGGGAGGGCAGGGGAGCAGTACTTC

J gene: TRBJ2-1
D gene: NA
V gene: TRBV7-6
clone size: few
CDR3 protein: CASSGPRNNEQFF
CDR3 DNA: TGTGCCAGCAGCGGGCCTAGAAACAATGAGCAGTTCTTC

J gene: TRBJ2-7
D gene: NA
V gene: TRBV4-1
clone size: many
CDR3 protein: CASSQAPQGYEQYF
CDR3 DNA: TGCGCCAGCAGCCAAGCACCACAGGGCTACGAGCAGTACTTC

J gene: TRBJ2-1
D gene: TRBD1
V gene: TRBV20-1
clone size: NA
CDR3 protein: CSATQGVHEQFF
CDR3 DNA: TGCAGTGCTACCCAGGGGGTTCATGAGCAGTTCTTC

J gene: TRBJ2-7
D gene: TRBD1
V gene: TRBV10-3
clone size: NA
CDR3 protein: CAISGGSGTGGYEQYF
CDR3 DNA: TGTGCCATCAGTGGAGGTTCGGGGACAGGGGGCTACGAGCAGTACTTC

J gene: TRBJ2-3
D gene: NA
V gene: TRBV7-2
clone size: few
CDR3 protein: CASSTGTLEYTQYF
CDR3 DNA: TGTGCCAGCAGCACCGGGACTCTGGAGTATACGCAGTATTTT

J gene: TRBJ2-3
D gene: NA
V gene: TRBV28
clone size: NA
CDR3 protein: CASSLAGLRADAQYF
CDR3 DNA: TGTGCCAGCAGTTTAGCGGGCTTGAGGGCAGATGCGCAGTATTTT

J gene: TRBJ2-1
D gene: TRBD2
V gene: TRBV5-4
clone size: NA
CDR3 protein: CASSQGLAGEMSEQFF
CDR3 DNA: TGTGCCAGCAGTCAAGGACTAGCGGGAGAAATGAGTGAGCAGTTCTTC

J gene: TRBJ1-1
D gene: NA
V gene: TRBV5-1
clone size: many
CDR3 protein: CASSLEGGGTEAFF
CDR3 DNA: TGCGCCAGCAGCTTGGAAGGCGGCGGGACTGAAGCTTTCTTT

J gene: TRBJ2-1
D gene: NA
V gene: TRBV5-1
clone size: NA
CDR3 protein: CASSLNPASGYNEQFF
CDR3 DNA: TGCGCCAGCAGCTTGAACCCGGCGAGCGGTTACAATGAGCAGTTCTTC

J gene: TRBJ2-7
D gene: NA
V gene: TRBV18
clone size: few
CDR3 protein: CASSPGARVTYEQYF
CDR3 DNA: TGTGCCAGCTCACCAGGGGCGCGGGTTACCTACGAGCAGTACTTC

J gene: TRBJ2-1
D gene: NA
V gene: TRBV11-3
clone size: few
CDR3 protein: CASSPSSSLWHEQFF
CDR3 DNA: TGTGCCAGCAGCCCGAGTAGTTCTTTGTGGCATGAGCAGTTCTTC

J gene: TRBJ2-5
D gene: TRBD2
V gene: TRBV12-3/TRBV12-4
clone size: few
CDR3 protein: CASKDSGRETQYF
CDR3 DNA: TGTGCCAGCAAAGATAGCGGGAGAGAGACCCAGTACTTC

J gene: TRBJ2-7
D gene: NA
V gene: TRBV18
clone size: many
CDR3 protein: CASSPQVGGNYEQYF
CDR3 DNA: TGTGCCAGCTCACCGCAAGTAGGGGGGAACTACGAGCAGTACTTC

J gene: TRBJ2-7
D gene: TRBD2
V gene: TRBV3-1
clone size: few
CDR3 protein: CASSQVAGWAYEQYF
CDR3 DNA: TGTGCCAGCAGCCAAGTAGCGGGATGGGCCTACGAGCAGTACTTC

J gene: TRBJ1-3
D gene: TRBD1
V gene: TRBV12-3/TRBV12-4
clone size: many
CDR3 protein: CASSQQGAGNTIYF
CDR3 DNA: TGTGCCAGCAGTCAGCAGGGGGCTGGAAACACCATATATTTT

J gene: TRBJ1-1
D gene: NA
V gene: TRBV7-9
clone size: few
CDR3 protein: CASSLAGRNTEAFF
CDR3 DNA: TGTGCCAGCAGCTTAGCCGGGCGGAACACTGAAGCTTTCTTT

J gene: TRBJ2-7
D gene: NA
V gene: TRBV19
clone size: few
CDR3 protein: CASSPEGLSYEQYF
CDR3 DNA: TGTGCCAGTTCCCCGGAGGGCCTCTCCTACGAGCAGTACTTC

J gene: TRBJ2-1
D gene: NA
V gene: TRBV12-3/TRBV12-4
clone size: few
CDR3 protein: CASSFGDLLIRRDEQFF
CDR3 DNA: TGTGCCAGCAGTTTCGGGGACTTACTGATACGGAGGGATGAGCAGTTCTTC

J gene: TRBJ2-7
D gene: NA
V gene: TRBV10-3
clone size: few
CDR3 protein: CAISVGYEQYF
CDR3 DNA: TGTGCCATCAGTGTTGGATACGAGCAGTACTTC